Listed below are T cell receptor beta chains from one sample, sequenced in a study of regulatory T cells in long-lasting Graves disease. One entry per CDR3 protein, called by TCRdb with MiXCR from the multiplex PCR reads. Here the sample spans more than 400,000 distinct CDR3 sequences, about 17% being singletons. These data also featured in a second study, about T cells in Graves' hyperthyroidism and ophthalmopathy.

The source was peripheral blood mononuclear cells (PBMCs), collected at new diagnosis, from a patient treated with antithyroid drugs. The receptors shown here come from a woman under 40 with Graves disease. Each CDR3 is given with its conserved first and last residue. The D gene is left open where the match is weak. The size of a clone is reported for some rows only, either as once, few or many, or as a class for expanded clones.

V gene: TRBV29-1; clone size: -; D gene: TRBD1; J gene: TRBJ2-2; CDR3 DNA: TGCAGCGTTGAGCCCCTTACCGAACGGGGACAGCAGGGTAGGCGCACCGGGGAGCTGTTTTTT; CDR3 protein: CSVEPLTERGQQGRRTGELFF
V gene: TRBV3-1; clone size: many; D gene: TRBD1; J gene: TRBJ1-2; CDR3 DNA: TGTGCCAGCAGCCAAGATTGGGGACAGGGCGATGGCTACACCTTC; CDR3 protein: CASSQDWGQGDGYTF
V gene: TRBV9; clone size: many; D gene: -; J gene: TRBJ2-5; CDR3 DNA: TGTGCCAGCAGCACCCTCGTGTCGGGAGAGACCCAGTACTTC; CDR3 protein: CASSTLVSGETQYF
V gene: TRBV5-1; clone size: -; D gene: -; J gene: TRBJ2-5; CDR3 DNA: TGCGCCAGCAGCTTGCGACTACGAGAGACCCAGTACTTC; CDR3 protein: CASSLRLRETQYF
V gene: TRBV20-1; clone size: many; D gene: -; J gene: TRBJ1-1; CDR3 DNA: TGCAGTGCTAGTGAGGGGGTGAACACTGAAGCTTTCTTT; CDR3 protein: CSASEGVNTEAFF
V gene: TRBV13; clone size: many; D gene: TRBD1; J gene: TRBJ2-1; CDR3 DNA: TGTGCCAGCAGCCCGACAGGGGTGAGCAATGAGCAGTTCTTC; CDR3 protein: CASSPTGVSNEQFF
V gene: TRBV20-1; clone size: -; D gene: TRBD1; J gene: TRBJ1-1; CDR3 DNA: TGCAGTGCTCTACAGGGGGCGGGGAGTACTGAAGCTTTCTTT; CDR3 protein: CSALQGAGSTEAFF
V gene: TRBV27; clone size: -; D gene: TRBD1; J gene: TRBJ2-1; CDR3 DNA: TGTGCCAGCAGTGTCGAACAGGGGGCAGGTGAGCAGTTCTTC; CDR3 protein: CASSVEQGAGEQFF
V gene: TRBV20-1; clone size: many; D gene: -; J gene: TRBJ2-2; CDR3 DNA: TGCAGTGCTAGCCCCTGGAGCGGGACCGGGGAGCTGTTTTTT; CDR3 protein: CSASPWSGTGELFF
V gene: TRBV6-2/TRBV6-3; clone size: -; D gene: -; J gene: TRBJ1-1; CDR3 DNA: TGTGCCAGCAGTTACTCAGGTCTTGGCACTGAACCTTTCTTT; CDR3 protein: CASSYSGLGTEPFF